These 13 T cell receptor beta chains were sequenced from one sample in a study of cytomegalovirus exposure and HLA in healthy donors. Sequencing used immunoSEQ multiplex PCR; TCRdb keeps in-frame clones, though not all of them. The sample includes tens of thousands of clones, under 95% of them seen just once. The source material was PBMCs. The receptors derive from a young woman in good health and CMV-seronegative.

The rearrangement links TRBV7-2 to TRBJ1-4; D may be TRBD1 (5 bases). The V gene lost 5 bases and the J gene lost 11 bases, with 18 bases spanning the gap. From germline, CDR1 is SGHTA and CDR2 FQGNSA. The CDR3 loop spans 14 amino acids. The chain's CDR3 is CASSPRGWRGKLFF. The CDR3 nucleotides read TGTGCCAGCAGCCCCCGGGGATGGCGGGGCAAACTGTTTTTT.

The chain has TRBV11-3 and TRBJ2-6; 10 bases agree with TRBD1. CDR1 is SGHNT and CDR2 is YENEEA in the germline V gene. The CDR3 extends over 17 amino acids. The J segment lost 2 bases and the V segment lost 7 bases, leaving 8 bases of the junction unmatched. CDR3 bases: TGTGCCAGCACCCCCCGACAGGGGGCAGCTGGGGCCAACGTCCTGACTTTC. It translates to CASTPRQGAAGANVLTF.

This chain uses TRBV29-1 with TRBJ1-3; D is undetermined. V lost 7 bases, J lost 3 bases, and 13 bases lay in between. Germline values: CDR1 SQVTM, CDR2 ANQGSEA. This CDR3 is built from 13 residues. The CDR3 bases are TGCAGCGGACTGAAGAACGATGGAAACACCATATATTTT. Residues: CSGLKNDGNTIYF.

V usage is TRBV5-1 and J usage is TRBJ1-5, with 8 positions matching TRBD1. From germline, CDR1 is SGHRS and CDR2 YFSETQ. J was trimmed by 3 bases and V by 0 bases; bases with no gene match: 5. The CDR3 is 16 residues long. Here the CDR3 DNA reads TGCGCCAGCAGCTTGGGGTCAGGGGGCACCAATCAGCCCCAGCATTTT. Translation gives CASSLGSGGTNQPQHF.

This sequence joins TRBV19 and TRBJ2-1; D unclear. This CDR3 spans 12 amino acids. V lost 3 bases, J lost 9 bases, and 9 bases lay in between. In germline, CDR1 is LNHDA, CDR2 SQIVND (reference sequence). The CDR3 reads CASSMNSPEQFF. The CDR3 coding sequence is TGTGCCAGTAGTATGAACAGCCCTGAGCAGTTCTTC.

The V gene is TRBV5-1, the J gene TRBJ2-1; D may be TRBD1 (6 bases). Trimming stripped 4 bases from V and 10 bases from J, with 15 bases between. The germline gives CDR1 SGHRS, CDR2 YFSETQ. This CDR3 is built from 13 residues. Written as DNA, the CDR3 is TGCGCCAGCAGCAGGACAGCTGCACCCGAGCAGTTCTTC. Translating gives CASSRTAAPEQFF.

V and J are TRBV2 and TRBJ2-1; 7 bases are a match to TRBD2. Trimming at V came to 7 bases and at J to 10 bases, leaving 7 bases not matched to a gene. The germline gives CDR1 SNHLY, CDR2 FYNNEI. This CDR3 contains 12 residues. CDR3 DNA sequence: TGTGCCAGCATCACCATGGGGGGGGAGCAGTTCTTC. It specifies CASITMGGEQFF.

This sequence joins TRBV4-2 and TRBJ2-7; 15 bases fit TRBD2. The germline gives CDR1 LGHNA, CDR2 YNFKEQ. J gave up 4 bases and V 0 bases, and 1 base lay outside the gene matches. The CDR3 is made up of 16 amino acids. This CDR3 is CASSQDGTSGGYEQYF. The CDR3 nucleotides read TGTGCCAGCAGCCAAGATGGGACTAGCGGGGGGTACGAGCAGTACTTC.

V usage is TRBV6-6 and J usage is TRBJ1-6; 7 bases match TRBD1. CDR1 is MNHNY, CDR2 SVGAGI, per germline (reference sequence). This CDR3 has 14 residues. V trimming: 5 bases; J trimming: 9 bases; junction bases outside the gene matches: 7. The chain's CDR3 is CASSENRGGSPLHF. The CDR3 bases are TGTGCCAGCAGTGAGAACAGGGGTGGTTCACCCCTCCACTTT.

The J gene is TRBJ2-7, the V gene TRBV6-1; perhaps TRBD2 as D (6 bases). Germline V gene sequence: CDR1 MNHNS, CDR2 SASEGT. The V and J ends lost 5 bases and 3 bases respectively, with 11 bases between them. This CDR3 is built from 13 residues. CDR3 nucleotide sequence: TGTGCCAGCAGTCCGGGACTCTTCTACGAGCAGTACTTC. As protein: CASSPGLFYEQYF.

The rearrangement joins TRBV13 to TRBJ2-7, with 9 bases identical to TRBD1. The germline V gene has CDR1 PRHDT and CDR2 FYEKMQ (reference sequence). The ends lost 4 bases at V and 9 bases at J; junction bases unmatched: 10. The CDR3 has 14 amino acids. The CDR3, as DNA: TGTGCCAGCAGCTCCGGGACAGGGAGGGTTGGGCAGTACTTC. It is translated as CASSSGTGRVGQYF. Full variable domain (outside the CDR3, taken from reference TRBV13 and TRBJ2-7): AAGVIQSPRHLIKEKRETATLKCYPIPRHDTVYWYQQGPGQDPQFLISFYEKMQSDKGSIPDRFSAQQFSDYHSELNMSSLELGDSALYFCASSSGTGRVGQYFGPGTRLTVT.

The CDR3 protein is CASSGGQGIKETQYF. The CDR3 nucleotides read TGTGCCAGCAGTGGTGGACAGGGGATAAAAGAGACCCAGTACTTC. The genes are TRBV25-1 and TRBJ2-5; 9 nucleotides match TRBD1. Trimming removed 4 bases from V and 3 bases from J; junction bases left unmatched: 6. Germline assignment: CDR1 MGHDK and CDR2 SYGVNS. The CDR3 contains 15 residues.

The V gene is TRBV4-1, the J gene TRBJ2-1; D unclear. Trimming pared 0 bases from V and 6 bases from J, leaving 6 bases between. The CDR3 runs 13 residues. CDR1 and CDR2 (germline): MGHRA, YSYEKL. CDR3: CASSQERGNEQFF. The CDR3 bases are TGCGCCAGCAGCCAAGAAAGAGGCAATGAGCAGTTCTTC.